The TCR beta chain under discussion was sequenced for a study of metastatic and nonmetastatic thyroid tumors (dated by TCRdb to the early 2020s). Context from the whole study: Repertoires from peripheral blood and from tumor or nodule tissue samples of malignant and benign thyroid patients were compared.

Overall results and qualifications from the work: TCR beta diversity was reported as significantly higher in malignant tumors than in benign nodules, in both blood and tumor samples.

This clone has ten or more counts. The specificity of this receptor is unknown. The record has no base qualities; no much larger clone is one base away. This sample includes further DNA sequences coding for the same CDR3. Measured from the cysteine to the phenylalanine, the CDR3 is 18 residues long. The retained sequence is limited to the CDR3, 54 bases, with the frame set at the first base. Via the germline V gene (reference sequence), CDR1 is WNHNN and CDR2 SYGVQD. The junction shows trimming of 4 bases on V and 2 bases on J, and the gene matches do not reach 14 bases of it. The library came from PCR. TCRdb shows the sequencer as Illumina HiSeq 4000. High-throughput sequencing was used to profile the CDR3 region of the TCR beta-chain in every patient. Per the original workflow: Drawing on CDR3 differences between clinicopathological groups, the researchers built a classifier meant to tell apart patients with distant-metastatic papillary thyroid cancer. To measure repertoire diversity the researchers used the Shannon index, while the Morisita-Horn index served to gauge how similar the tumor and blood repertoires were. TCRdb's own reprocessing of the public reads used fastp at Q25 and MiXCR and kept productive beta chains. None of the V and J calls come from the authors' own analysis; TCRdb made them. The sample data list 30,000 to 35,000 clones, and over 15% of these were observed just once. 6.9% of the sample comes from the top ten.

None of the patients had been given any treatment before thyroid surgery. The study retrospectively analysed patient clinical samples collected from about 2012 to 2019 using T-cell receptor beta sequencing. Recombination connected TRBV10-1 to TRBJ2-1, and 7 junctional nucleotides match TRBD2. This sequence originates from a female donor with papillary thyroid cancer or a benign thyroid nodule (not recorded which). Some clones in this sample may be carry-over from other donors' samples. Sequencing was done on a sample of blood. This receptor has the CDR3 CASSGTPSLAEPYNEQFF. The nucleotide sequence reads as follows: TGCGCCAGCAGTGGGACACCTTCCCTAGCGGAGCCCTACAATGAGCAGTTCTTC.